These T cell receptor beta chains were read from a single sample in a study of graft-versus-host responses after intestinal transplantation. Sequencing used immunoSEQ multiplex PCR; TCRdb keeps in-frame clones, though not all of them. Of tens of thousands of clones listed, around 94% are singletons. This specimen consisted of PBMCs, obtained 16 days after intestinal transplant. The receptor source for this set is a human patient who received an intestinal transplant, so some T cells may come from the graft donor. The CDR3 runs from the conserved cysteine through the conserved F or W. Fields, in order: J gene, D gene, clone size, V gene, CDR3 DNA, CDR3 protein. D genes are given only for firm matches. The size entry is marked missing in some rows and otherwise reads once, few, many or a size class.

j_call: TRBJ2-7; d_call: -; clone_size: -; v_call: TRBV27; cdr3_nt: TGTGCCAGCAGTTTATCGATAGGACAGAGGCTCTACGAGCAGTACTTC; cdr3_aa: CASSLSIGQRLYEQYF
j_call: TRBJ2-1; d_call: TRBD1; clone_size: -; v_call: TRBV28; cdr3_nt: TGTGCCAGCAGTGAAAGGGGACAGGCTGTTCTCAATGAGCAGTTCTTC; cdr3_aa: CASSERGQAVLNEQFF
j_call: TRBJ1-5; d_call: -; clone_size: -; v_call: TRBV9; cdr3_nt: TGTGCCAGCAGCCCAGTGGGGGATAGCAATCAGCCCCAGCATTTT; cdr3_aa: CASSPVGDSNQPQHF
j_call: TRBJ1-6; d_call: TRBD1; clone_size: -; v_call: TRBV9; cdr3_nt: TGTGCCAGCAGCGACAGGGGGGGTAATTCACCCCTCCACTTT; cdr3_aa: CASSDRGGNSPLHF
j_call: TRBJ2-7; d_call: -; clone_size: -; v_call: TRBV6-1; cdr3_nt: TGTGCCAGCAGAGACCCCTACGAGCAGTACTTC; cdr3_aa: CASRDPYEQYF
j_call: TRBJ2-7; d_call: TRBD1; clone_size: -; v_call: TRBV5-1; cdr3_nt: TGCGCCAGCAGCATCGACAGGGCCTACGAGCAGTACTTC; cdr3_aa: CASSIDRAYEQYF
j_call: TRBJ2-1; d_call: TRBD2; clone_size: -; v_call: TRBV13; cdr3_nt: TGTGCCAGCAGCTTCGGTACCGGACTAGCGGGAGATGAGCAGTTCTTC; cdr3_aa: CASSFGTGLAGDEQFF
j_call: TRBJ2-5; d_call: TRBD2; clone_size: -; v_call: TRBV27; cdr3_nt: TGTGCCAGCAGTTTATCCGTTGGGGGAGGGGAGACCCAGTACTTC; cdr3_aa: CASSLSVGGGETQYF
j_call: TRBJ1-3; d_call: TRBD1; clone_size: -; v_call: TRBV27; cdr3_nt: TGTGCCAGCACCCAACCCCGGACAGGCCATATCTACACCATATATTTT; cdr3_aa: CASTQPRTGHIYTIYF
j_call: TRBJ2-3; d_call: -; clone_size: -; v_call: TRBV10-3; cdr3_nt: TGTGCCATCTCTGCCGGGGGGCGGGAGAGCACAGATACGCAGTATTTT; cdr3_aa: CAISAGGRESTDTQYF
j_call: TRBJ2-1; d_call: -; clone_size: -; v_call: TRBV6-1; cdr3_nt: TGTGCCAGCAGTGGGACAGCCTACAATGAGCAGTTCTTC; cdr3_aa: CASSGTAYNEQFF
j_call: TRBJ2-3; d_call: TRBD1; clone_size: -; v_call: TRBV4-1; cdr3_nt: TGCGCCAGCAGCCAACGACAGGGCAGGGCCACAGATACGCAGTATTTT; cdr3_aa: CASSQRQGRATDTQYF
j_call: TRBJ2-1; d_call: TRBD2; clone_size: -; v_call: TRBV2; cdr3_nt: TGTGCCAGCAGTACCCCCAGCGGGACCCCTCGTGATTGGCAGTTCTTC; cdr3_aa: CASSTPSGTPRDWQFF
j_call: TRBJ2-3; d_call: -; clone_size: -; v_call: TRBV28; cdr3_nt: TGTGCCAGCAGTTTTTCGGGGAGTCTAGGCACAGATACGCAGTATTTT; cdr3_aa: CASSFSGSLGTDTQYF
j_call: TRBJ2-2; d_call: -; clone_size: -; v_call: TRBV7-3; cdr3_nt: TGTGCCAGCAGCGCGAAACCGGGACCGAACACCGGGGAGCTGTTTTTT; cdr3_aa: CASSAKPGPNTGELFF
j_call: TRBJ1-2; d_call: -; clone_size: once; v_call: TRBV13; cdr3_nt: TGTGCCAGCAGCTTCGGAACAGTTTATGGCTACACCTTC; cdr3_aa: CASSFGTVYGYTF
j_call: TRBJ2-2; d_call: -; clone_size: -; v_call: TRBV5-6; cdr3_nt: TGTGCCAGCAGCCCCCGGGGGAGACTAACTACCACCGGGGAGCTGTTTTTT; cdr3_aa: CASSPRGRLTTTGELFF
j_call: TRBJ2-1; d_call: -; clone_size: -; v_call: TRBV30; cdr3_nt: TGTGCCTGGAGACCTAGGGGGGGCAATGAGCAGTTCTTC; cdr3_aa: CAWRPRGGNEQFF
j_call: TRBJ2-3; d_call: -; clone_size: -; v_call: TRBV18; cdr3_nt: TGTGCCAGCTCACCACTGGGCACAGATATGCAGTATTTT; cdr3_aa: CASSPLGTDMQYF
j_call: TRBJ2-1; d_call: TRBD2; clone_size: -; v_call: TRBV4-3; cdr3_nt: TGCGCCAGCAGCCAAGAGGGAGGGGGACTAGCGGGGTACAATGAGCAGTTCTTC; cdr3_aa: CASSQEGGGLAGYNEQFF
j_call: TRBJ2-7; d_call: -; clone_size: -; v_call: TRBV4-1; cdr3_nt: TGCGCCAGCAGCCAACGCCCACAGGGAAGCTCCTACGAGCAGTACTTC; cdr3_aa: CASSQRPQGSSYEQYF
j_call: TRBJ2-2; d_call: -; clone_size: -; v_call: TRBV9; cdr3_nt: TGTGCCAGCAGCACCCGACAGAACACCGGGGAGCTGTTTTTT; cdr3_aa: CASSTRQNTGELFF
j_call: TRBJ2-7; d_call: TRBD1; clone_size: -; v_call: TRBV28; cdr3_nt: TGTGCCAGCAGTATTTTCCGGGACAGCCCGTACGAGCAGTACTTC; cdr3_aa: CASSIFRDSPYEQYF
j_call: TRBJ1-1; d_call: -; clone_size: -; v_call: TRBV28; cdr3_nt: TGTGCCAGCAGCAGGTATAGGGTGGGCACTGAAGCTTTCTTT; cdr3_aa: CASSRYRVGTEAFF
j_call: TRBJ1-1; d_call: -; clone_size: -; v_call: TRBV28; cdr3_nt: TGTGCCAGCAGTTCGGCAGGTTCAACTGAAGCTTTCTTT; cdr3_aa: CASSSAGSTEAFF
j_call: TRBJ2-7; d_call: -; clone_size: -; v_call: TRBV19; cdr3_nt: TGTGCCAGTAGTGTCCGTCATACAGGTGAAGTTCCCTACGAGCAGTACTTC; cdr3_aa: CASSVRHTGEVPYEQYF
j_call: TRBJ2-3; d_call: -; clone_size: -; v_call: TRBV11-2; cdr3_nt: TGTGCCAGCAGATTACGGACGGGAGAGCTTGGGGATACGCAGTATTTT; cdr3_aa: CASRLRTGELGDTQYF
j_call: TRBJ2-1; d_call: TRBD2; clone_size: -; v_call: TRBV4-2; cdr3_nt: TGTGCCAGCAGCCAATTGACCGGGACCTTGGGCGGGACTACCAATGAGCAGTTCTTC; cdr3_aa: CASSQLTGTLGGTTNEQFF
j_call: TRBJ2-3; d_call: -; clone_size: -; v_call: TRBV6-1; cdr3_nt: TGTGCCAGCAGTGAACTAATGGGGACCCGCACAGATACGCAGTATTTT; cdr3_aa: CASSELMGTRTDTQYF
j_call: TRBJ2-7; d_call: TRBD2; clone_size: -; v_call: TRBV5-1; cdr3_nt: TGCGCCAGCAGCGGAGAGACTAGCGGCTCCTACGAGCAGTACTTC; cdr3_aa: CASSGETSGSYEQYF
j_call: TRBJ2-7; d_call: -; clone_size: -; v_call: TRBV19; cdr3_nt: TGTGCCAGTAGTACACCCCGGGGAACCTACGAGCAGTACTTC; cdr3_aa: CASSTPRGTYEQYF
j_call: TRBJ1-4; d_call: -; clone_size: -; v_call: TRBV5-6; cdr3_nt: TGTGCCAGCAGCTTGTCGGCTTTCGAAAAACTGTTTTTT; cdr3_aa: CASSLSAFEKLFF
j_call: TRBJ2-7; d_call: TRBD2; clone_size: -; v_call: TRBV28; cdr3_nt: TGTGCCAGCAGCCAAGGACTAGCGGGCAGCTCCTACGAGCAGTACTTC; cdr3_aa: CASSQGLAGSSYEQYF
j_call: TRBJ2-7; d_call: -; clone_size: -; v_call: TRBV4-3; cdr3_nt: TGCGCCAGCAGCCCCTCAATTGGAGGCTACGAGCAGTACTTC; cdr3_aa: CASSPSIGGYEQYF
j_call: TRBJ1-1; d_call: TRBD1; clone_size: -; v_call: TRBV18; cdr3_nt: TGTGCCAGCTCACCACCGGGCTTACAGGGGGGGAACACTGAAGCTTTCTTT; cdr3_aa: CASSPPGLQGGNTEAFF
j_call: TRBJ2-7; d_call: TRBD2; clone_size: once; v_call: TRBV27; cdr3_nt: TGTGCCAGCAGTTTCGGACTAGCGTCCTACGAGCAGTACTTC; cdr3_aa: CASSFGLASYEQYF
j_call: TRBJ1-5; d_call: -; clone_size: -; v_call: TRBV28; cdr3_nt: TGTGCCAGCAGTTTAAGGCCCCAGCATTTT; cdr3_aa: CASSLRPQHF